This T cell receptor beta chain came from a study of cytomegalovirus exposure and HLA in healthy donors. The overall study: In a later analysis, it was reported that the roughly 130 validation repertoires had been produced on the same platform as the 670 or so repertoires belonging to the first cohort.

Using immunoSEQ multiplex PCR, the repertoire was profiled, and TCRdb retains in-frame clones only, with some absent. The repertoire holds around 190,000 clones, with more than 75% as singletons. Germline V gives CDR1 SGHVS, CDR2 FQNEAQ. Trimming cost V 3 bases and J 8 bases; bases outside gene matches: 8. The CDR3 runs 15 residues. The V and J genes are TRBV7-8 and TRBJ1-2, with 11 bases identical to TRBD1. The receptor was derived from a woman under 30 in good health and CMV-seronegative. What was sequenced was PBMCs. The CDR3 DNA reads TGTGCCAGCAGCTTGGGACAGGGGGGTTCTAGGGGCTACACCTTC. It is translated as CASSLGQGGSRGYTF.